This T cell receptor (beta chain) derives from a study of T cells after posttransplantation cyclophosphamide. General study findings and limits: Donor CD8+ memory clones often dominated recipient blood repertoires at later times.

This clone was counted many times. Its antigen is not known. TCRdb's copy holds only in-frame clones and misses some; the assay was immunoSEQ multiplex PCR. The profile covers 35,000 to 55,000 clones, none occurring a single time. The CDR3 length is 13 residues. CDR1 is SGHAT and CDR2 is FQNNGV in the germline V gene. Trimming shortened V by 0 bases and J by 4 bases, and 6 bases separated the two germline ends. The chain combines TRBV11-2 with TRBJ1-1, with unresolved D. Sequenced sample: PBMCs. This TCR derives from a man aged 35-49 years in good health, CMV-negative, and a related stem cell transplant donor. The CDR3 DNA sequence: TGTGCCAGCAGCTTAGATCGAGTCACTGAAGCTTTCTTT. Residues: CASSLDRVTEAFF.